The present entry profiles one T cell receptor beta chain with its context. Its antigen is unidentified. Data came from immunoSEQ multiplex PCR; TCRdb stores just in-frame clones and leaves some out. The sample holds tens of thousands of clones; about 80% are singletons and the top ten take 1.5% to 2.5%. This specimen belongs to a study of vaccination effects on CD4 cells after COVID-19. Whole-study context: Following the second dose by a median of 72 days, the post-vaccine samples were obtained.

Using viral peptide pools, the ViraFEST assay grew out antigen-specific CD4+ T cells prior to sequencing. The culture ran for 10 days, and then CD4+ T cells were isolated. As their vaccination, participants received two doses of either BNT162b2 or mRNA-1273. Vaccinees lacked prior SARS-CoV-2 infection and tested negative for nucleocapsid antibodies. The starting material was CD4+ T cells from PBMCs cultured with HCoV-NL63 spike peptides, obtained after COVID-19 vaccination. This receptor was taken from a human donor who received a COVID-19 vaccine. Some clones in this sample may be carry-over from other donors' samples.

The CDR3 bases are TGCGCCAGCAGCCAAGTACTCCCTTCGAGCTCTGGGGCCAACGTCCTGACTTTC. This encodes CASSQVLPSSSGANVLTF. The J gene is TRBJ2-6, the V gene TRBV4-3; the D is unclear. Looked up from germline, CDR1 is LGHNA and CDR2 is YSLEER. Trimming shortened V by 1 base and J by 0 bases, and 13 bases separated the two germline ends. CDR3 length: 18 residues.